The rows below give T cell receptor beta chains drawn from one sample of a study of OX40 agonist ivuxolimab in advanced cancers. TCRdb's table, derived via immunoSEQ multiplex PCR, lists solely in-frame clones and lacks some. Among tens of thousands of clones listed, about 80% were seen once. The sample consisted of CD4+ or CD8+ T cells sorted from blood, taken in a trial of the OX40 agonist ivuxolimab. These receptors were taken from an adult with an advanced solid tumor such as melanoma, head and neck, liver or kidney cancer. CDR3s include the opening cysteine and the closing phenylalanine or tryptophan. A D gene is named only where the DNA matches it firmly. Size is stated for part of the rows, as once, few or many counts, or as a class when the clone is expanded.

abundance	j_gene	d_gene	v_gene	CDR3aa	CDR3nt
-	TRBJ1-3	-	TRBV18	CASSLMDSGNTIYF	TGTGCCAGCTCACTCATGGACAGTGGAAACACCATATATTTT
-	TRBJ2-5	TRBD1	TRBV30	CAWSVSGGKETQYF	TGTGCCTGGAGTGTCTCAGGGGGAAAAGAGACCCAGTACTTC
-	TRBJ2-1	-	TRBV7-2	CASSLAPMRAFGEQFF	TGTGCCAGCAGCTTAGCACCGATGAGAGCGTTCGGTGAGCAGTTCTTC
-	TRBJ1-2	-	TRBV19	CASLPNRGRGASYGYTF	TGTGCCAGTTTACCCAATCGCGGGAGGGGCGCCTCCTATGGCTACACCTTC
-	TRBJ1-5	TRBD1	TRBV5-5	CASSLEGTGGWGQPQHF	TGTGCCAGCAGCTTGGAGGGCACAGGGGGCTGGGGTCAGCCCCAGCATTTT
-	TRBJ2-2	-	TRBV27	CATWSSGHGGELFF	TGTGCCACCTGGTCGTCCGGTCATGGCGGGGAGCTGTTTTTT
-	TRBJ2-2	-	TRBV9	CASSVSGGNTGELFF	TGTGCCAGCAGCGTCTCCGGGGGGAACACCGGGGAGCTGTTTTTT
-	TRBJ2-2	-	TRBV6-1	CATPAGVLSTGELFF	TGTGCCACCCCCGCTGGGGTGCTATCCACCGGGGAGCTGTTTTTT
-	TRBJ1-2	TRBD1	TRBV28	CASRTIRQGGMGYGYTF	TGTGCCAGCAGAACAATTCGACAGGGCGGGATGGGGTATGGCTACACCTTC
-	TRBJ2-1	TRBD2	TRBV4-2	CASSQEGAGGGNEQFF	TGTGCCAGCAGCCAAGAAGGAGCGGGGGGAGGGAATGAGCAGTTCTTC
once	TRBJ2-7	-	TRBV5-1	CASSLSRYEQYF	TGCGCCAGCAGCTTGTCCCGCTACGAGCAGTACTTC
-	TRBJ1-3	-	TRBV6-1	CASSEVKGLSGNTIYF	TGTGCCAGCAGTGAAGTAAAGGGGCTCTCTGGAAACACCATATATTTT
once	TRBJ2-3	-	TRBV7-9	CASSSVLSTDTQYF	TGTGCCAGCAGCTCAGTTCTGAGCACAGATACGCAGTATTTT
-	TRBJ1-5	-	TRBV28	CASSWGRYNQPQHF	TGTGCCAGCAGTTGGGGCAGATACAATCAGCCCCAGCATTTT
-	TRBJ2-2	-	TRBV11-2	CASSRGAVPSGELFF	TGTGCCAGCAGCCGAGGCGCGGTCCCATCCGGGGAGCTGTTTTTT
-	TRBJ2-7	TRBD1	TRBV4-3	CASSQRQGAAYEQYF	TGCGCCAGCAGCCAGCGACAGGGGGCGGCCTACGAGCAGTACTTC
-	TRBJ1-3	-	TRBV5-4	CASSLGQTGNTIYF	TGTGCCAGCAGCTTGGGACAGACAGGAAACACCATATATTTT
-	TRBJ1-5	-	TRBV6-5	CASRDRLHNQPQHF	TGTGCCAGCAGGGACCGTTTGCACAATCAGCCCCAGCATTTT
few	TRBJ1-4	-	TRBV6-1	CASSGDMAGKLFF	TGTGCCAGCAGTGGGGACATGGCTGGAAAACTGTTTTTT
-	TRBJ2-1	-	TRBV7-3	CASSVSGAGGYEQFF	TGTGCCAGCAGCGTCTCAGGGGCGGGTGGCTATGAGCAGTTCTTC
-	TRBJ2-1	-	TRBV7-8	CASSLGRGNYNEQFF	TGTGCCAGCAGCTTAGGCAGGGGCAACTACAATGAGCAGTTCTTC
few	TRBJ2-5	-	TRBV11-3	CASSLGELKTQYF	TGTGCCAGCAGCTTAGGAGAATTGAAGACCCAGTACTTC
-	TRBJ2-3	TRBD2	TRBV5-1	CASSSGATNTDTQYF	TGCGCCAGCAGTAGCGGGGCCACGAACACAGATACGCAGTATTTT
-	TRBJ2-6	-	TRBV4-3	CASSQEVGFGANVLTF	TGCGCCAGCAGCCAAGAGGTAGGGTTCGGGGCCAACGTCCTGACTTTC
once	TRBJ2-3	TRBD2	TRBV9	CASRGLAVTDTQYF	TGTGCCAGCAGGGGACTAGCGGTCACAGATACGCAGTATTTT
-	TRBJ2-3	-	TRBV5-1	CASSLEGGGSTDTQYF	TGCGCCAGCAGCCTCGAGGGAGGGGGAAGCACAGATACGCAGTATTTT
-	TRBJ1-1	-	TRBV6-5	CASSPLTEAFF	TGTGCCAGCAGTCCCCTCACTGAAGCTTTCTTT
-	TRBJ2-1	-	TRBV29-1	CSGREGVNEQFF	TGCAGCGGACGGGAAGGGGTCAATGAGCAGTTCTTC